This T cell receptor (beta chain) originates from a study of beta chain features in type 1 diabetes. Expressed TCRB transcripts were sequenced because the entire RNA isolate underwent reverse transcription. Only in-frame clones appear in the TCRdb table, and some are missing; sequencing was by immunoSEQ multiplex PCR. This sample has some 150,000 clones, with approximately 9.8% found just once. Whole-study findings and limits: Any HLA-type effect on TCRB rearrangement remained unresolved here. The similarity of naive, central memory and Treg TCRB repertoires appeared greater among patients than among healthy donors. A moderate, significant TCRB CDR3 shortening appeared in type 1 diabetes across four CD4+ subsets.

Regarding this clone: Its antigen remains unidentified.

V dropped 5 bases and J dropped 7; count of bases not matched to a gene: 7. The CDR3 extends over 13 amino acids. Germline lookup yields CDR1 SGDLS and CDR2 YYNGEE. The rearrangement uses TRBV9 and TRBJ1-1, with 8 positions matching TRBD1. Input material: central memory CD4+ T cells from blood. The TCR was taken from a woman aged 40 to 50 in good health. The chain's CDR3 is CASRPLTGDEAFF. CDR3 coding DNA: TGTGCCAGCAGGCCGCTGACAGGGGATGAAGCTTTCTTT.